These T cell receptor beta chains were read from a single sample in a study of blood T cell repertoires in COVID-19. Data came from immunoSEQ multiplex PCR; TCRdb stores just in-frame clones and leaves some out. Of 150,000 to 190,000 clones listed, roughly 72% are singletons. The sequencing input was peripheral blood. The receptor set was obtained from a woman older than 75 with acute or convalescent COVID-19. The CDR3 runs from the conserved cysteine through the conserved F or W. Each record gives: V gene, clone size, D gene, J gene, CDR3 DNA, CDR3 protein. The D gene is left open where the match is weak. Size is omitted from some rows. Given values are once, few, many or a class for expanded clones.

>TRBV30|.|.|TRBJ1-1
TGTGCCTGGAGTCGAGTTAGCGGTAGGCGAGCTTTCTTT
CAWSRVSGRRAFF
>TRBV10-3|.|.|TRBJ1-4
TGTGCCGTTTGTCGAGCAACTAATGAAAAACTGTTTTTT
CAVCRATNEKLFF
>TRBV18|.|.|TRBJ1-1
TGTGCCAGCTCACGAACTAACACGGACACTGAAGCTTTCTTT
CASSRTNTDTEAFF
>TRBV20-1|many|.|TRBJ1-5
TGCAGTGCTAGTGTCCAGGGCAGTCAGCCCCAGCATTTT
CSASVQGSQPQHF
>TRBV24-1|.|TRBD2|TRBJ2-1
TGTGCCACCAGTGAGGGGACTAGCGGGGCTGACAATGAGCAGTTCTTC
CATSEGTSGADNEQFF
>TRBV6-6|few|.|TRBJ2-7
TGTGCCAGCAGTCCGGCGGTCCCCCCCTACGAGCAGTACTTC
CASSPAVPPYEQYF
>TRBV6-6|.|.|TRBJ1-5
TGTGCCACCTTTAAAGGGGGTTATAGCAATCAGCCCCAGCATTTT
CATFKGGYSNQPQHF
>TRBV6-2/TRBV6-3|.|TRBD1|TRBJ2-7
TGTGCCAGCAGTGGGGGACAGGGGCTCTACGAGCAGTACTTC
CASSGGQGLYEQYF
>TRBV5-6|.|.|TRBJ2-3
TGTGCCAGCAGCTTGGGGTCGTGGCCCTTTAGCACAGATACGCAGTATTTT
CASSLGSWPFSTDTQYF
>TRBV11-3|.|.|TRBJ1-2
TGTGCCAGCAGCTTAGATCAAGGGGGATATGGCTACACCTTC
CASSLDQGGYGYTF
>TRBV14|few|.|TRBJ1-2
TGTGCCAGCAGCCAAGGCTCAGGGTATGGCTACACCTTC
CASSQGSGYGYTF
>TRBV3-1/TRBV3-2|once|.|TRBJ2-3
TGTGCCAGCAGCCAAGGGCAGGGTCCAGATACGCAGTATTTT
CASSQGQGPDTQYF
>TRBV19|.|.|TRBJ2-7
TGTGCCAGTACGCCCAGCGGGTCCTACGAGCAGTACTTC
CASTPSGSYEQYF
>TRBV18|.|.|TRBJ1-5
TGTGCCAGCTCACGTTCAGTTGAGGGTAATCAGCCCCAGCATTTT
CASSRSVEGNQPQHF
>TRBV19|.|.|TRBJ1-5
TGTGCCAGTAGTATCGACAGAAATAGCAATCAGCCCCAGCATTTT
CASSIDRNSNQPQHF